This T cell receptor beta chain emerged from a study of identical twins. General observations from the study: One should note that invariant MAIT and iNKT cells could partly confound zero-insertion analyses. Insertion counts were lower in abundant cord blood beta clonotypes, a trend that memory repertoires did not show.

From germline, CDR1 is LGHNA and CDR2 YSLEER. The CDR3 length is 17 residues. V trimming: 1 base; J trimming: 2 bases; junction bases outside the gene matches: 8. This clonotype was seen a few times. The antigen remains undetermined. cDNA molecules carried unique molecular identifiers, and template switching added a universal primer site. Via MiXCR, TCRdb re-called the 5' RACE reads, giving one row per CDR3 protein. The table lists 520,000 or so distinct CDR3 sequences, less than 25% of them singletons. These data were also reused for a study on T cells expressing NK-cell markers. That study adds: Sorting in several experiments was restricted by an anti-gamma-delta TCR antibody to alpha-beta TCR T cells.

This receptor was identified in a young woman in good health. Sequences were obtained from CD4+ T cells sorted from blood. The chain carries TRBV4-3 and TRBJ2-3; TRBD2 matches 8 bases. CDR3 DNA: TGCGCCAGCAGCCAAGGGACTAGCTTCGGGAACACAGATACGCAGTATTTT. Translation gives CASSQGTSFGNTDTQYF.